The next 24 T cell receptor beta chains were all read from a single sample in a study of PD-L1 blockade in urothelial cancer. Clones were read by immunoSEQ multiplex PCR, and TCRdb kept only the in-frame ones, dropping some. The sample comprises some 52,000 clones, roughly 84% of which are singletons, and about 5.8% rests with the top ten. This specimen consisted of PBMCs, obtained around atezolizumab (anti-PD-L1) treatment. The receptors originated from a middle-aged man with urothelial cancer.

The rearrangement links TRBV5-1 to TRBJ2-2; maybe TRBD1 (6 bases). V gave up 5 bases and J gave up 2 bases, with 13 bases separating them. The CDR3 is 15 amino acids. Germline V lookup: CDR1 SGHRS, CDR2 YFSETQ. CDR3 coding DNA: TGCGCCAGCAGACCCGGGACAACCAACACCGGGGAGCTGTTTTTT. It codes for CASRPGTTNTGELFF.

This chain uses TRBV28 with TRBJ1-4; TRBD1 agrees at 8 bases. J was trimmed by 3 bases and V by 5 bases; bases with no gene match: 8. The CDR3 is 16 residues long. Germline CDR1 reads MDHEN; CDR2 reads SYDVKM. The CDR3 region is CASSPTGGRANEKLFF. CDR3 nucleotides: TGTGCCAGCAGTCCCACAGGGGGTAGAGCTAATGAAAAACTGTTTTTT.

The J gene is TRBJ2-4, the V gene TRBV15; 8 nucleotides align to TRBD1. There are 12 residues in the CDR3. Trimming took 8 bases from V and 6 from J; bases not matched to a gene: 3. Germline V lookup: CDR1 LNHNV, CDR2 YYDKDF (reference sequence). As DNA, the CDR3 is TGTGCCACCGGCGGACAGGGAAACATTCAGTACTTC. This sequence encodes CATGGQGNIQYF.

The chain recombines TRBV29-1 with TRBJ1-1, with D maybe TRBD1 (5 bases). This CDR3 comprises 13 residues. V lost 6 bases and J lost 7, with 18 bases in between. From germline, CDR1 is SQVTM and CDR2 ANQGSEA. CDR3 sequence: CSVADSIRGEAFF. Written as DNA, the CDR3 is TGCAGCGTCGCTGACAGTATACGAGGTGAAGCTTTCTTT.

The table lists this clone with a count of one. Here the CDR3 reads CASSLGFGLAGGDTQYF. The CDR3 DNA reads as TGCGCCAGCAGCTTGGGGTTCGGGCTAGCGGGAGGAGATACGCAGTATTTT. V usage is TRBV5-1 and J usage is TRBJ2-3; 11 nucleotides align to TRBD2. Looked up from germline, CDR1 is SGHRS and CDR2 is YFSETQ. The V and J ends lost 0 bases and 5 bases, in that order; junction bases with no gene match: 8. The CDR3 is 17 amino acids.

This clone was counted only a few times. This chain links TRBV11-2 with TRBJ2-7; TRBD1 aligns across 7 bases. V was pared by 5 bases and J by 3 bases, with 7 bases of the junction left unmatched. CDR3 length: 14 residues. Germline-derived CDR1 and CDR2 are SGHAT and FQNNGV. The CDR3 nucleotides read TGTGCCAGCAGCGGATGGGACAGCGGCTACGAGCAGTACTTC. It codes for CASSGWDSGYEQYF.

V and J are TRBV7-9 and TRBJ2-1; 12 bases agree with TRBD2. CDR3 length: 15 residues. The V segment lost 5 bases and the J segment 4 bases; nucleotides outside the gene matches: 3. Germline lookup yields CDR1 SEHNR and CDR2 FQNEAQ (reference sequence). This CDR3 reads CASSLGLAGYNEQFF. The DNA for the CDR3 is TGTGCCAGCAGCCTGGGACTAGCGGGTTACAATGAGCAGTTCTTC.

The chain uses TRBV19 and TRBJ2-1; TRBD1 might be the D (6 bases). The CDR3 length is 13 residues. Trimming pared 9 bases from V and 2 bases from J, leaving 11 bases between. The germline V gene has CDR1 LNHDA and CDR2 SQIVND (reference sequence). The CDR3 nucleotides read TGTGCCAGCCGACAGGCGCCCTACAATGAGCAGTTCTTC. This gives the protein CASRQAPYNEQFF.

The J gene is TRBJ2-5, the V gene TRBV5-4; 10 nucleotides match TRBD1. J was trimmed by 4 bases and V by 0 bases; bases with no gene match: 0. The germline gives CDR1 SGHNT, CDR2 YYREEE (reference sequence). The CDR3 runs to 14 residues. The CDR3 nucleotides are TGTGCCAGCAGCTTGGGACAGGGGGCAGAGACCCAGTACTTC. Protein: CASSLGQGAETQYF.

The chain employs TRBV7-9 and TRBJ1-1, with D possibly matching TRBD1 (5 bases). The V end was cut by 4 bases, the J end by 5 bases, with 14 bases between. Germline CDR1 SEHNR, CDR2 FQNEAQ (reference sequence). This CDR3 region has 14 residues. The CDR3 DNA is TGTGCCAGCAGCTCAGGACCCAAGGGGACTGAAGCTTTCTTT. It yields the protein CASSSGPKGTEAFF.

This clone was picked up one time. The chain recombines TRBV7-9 with TRBJ2-7, with D tentatively TRBD2 (6 bases). Trimming removed 1 base from V and 2 bases from J, with 15 bases in between. The CDR3 extends over 16 amino acids. Looked up from germline, CDR1 is SEHNR and CDR2 is FQNEAQ (reference sequence). The CDR3 sequence: CASSLVVGTGAYEQYF. The CDR3 DNA follows: TGTGCCAGCAGCTTAGTTGTTGGGACTGGGGCCTACGAGCAGTACTTC.

CDR3 nucleotide sequence: TGTGCCAGCAGTCCTAGCGGGAGTTCTTACAATGAGCAGTTCTTC. Translating it yields CASSPSGSSYNEQFF. This chain links TRBV28 with TRBJ2-1; TRBD2 agrees at 10 bases. Germline CDR1 reads MDHEN; CDR2 reads SYDVKM. This CDR3 region has 15 residues. Trimming cost V 5 bases and J 4 bases; bases outside gene matches: 5. Using reference TRBV28 and TRBJ2-1 for the parts outside the CDR3, the full variable domain is DVKVTQSSRYLVKRTGEKVFLECVQDMDHENMFWYRQDPGLGLRLIYFSYDVKMKEKGDIPEGYSVSREKKERFSLILESASTNQTSMYLCASSPSGSSYNEQFFGPGTRLTVL.

This chain connects TRBV9 to TRBJ2-2; D is possibly TRBD1 (6 bases). CDR3 length: 14 residues. V lost 3 bases and J 6 bases, leaving 12 bases between the germline ends. Germline CDR1 is SGDLS and CDR2 is YYNGEE. CDR3 residues: CASSANSGAGELFF. CDR3 DNA sequence: TGTGCCAGCAGCGCCAACTCAGGGGCCGGGGAGCTGTTTTTT.

The genes are TRBV7-9 and TRBJ2-7, with a weak D call TRBD1 (6 bases). This CDR3 is 14 amino acids long. V shed 5 bases and J shed 2 bases, with 13 bases lying between them. The germline V gene has CDR1 SEHNR and CDR2 FQNEAQ (reference sequence). As DNA, the CDR3 is TGTGCCAGCAGCACAGACAGGTGGACCTACGAGCAGTACTTC. The encoded protein is CASSTDRWTYEQYF. The whole variable domain, filled in from reference TRBV7-9 and TRBJ2-7, reads DTGVSQNPRHKITKRGQNVTFRCDPISEHNRLYWYRQTLGQGPEFLTYFQNEAQLEKSRLLSDRFSAERPKGSFSTLEIQRTEQGDSAMYLCASSTDRWTYEQYFGPGTRLTVT.

The chain recombines TRBV19 with TRBJ1-5; TRBD1 might be the D (6 bases). The CDR3 totals 15 residues. Germline assignment: CDR1 LNHDA and CDR2 SQIVND (reference sequence). The V end lost 3 bases, the J end lost 6 bases, and 15 bases lay between the germline ends. The CDR3 is CASSISGHGFQPQHF. The CDR3 nucleotides read TGTGCCAGTAGTATTTCGGGACATGGCTTTCAGCCCCAGCATTTT.

DNA of the CDR3: TGTGCCAGCAGCGTAGCAGGACAGCGGAATGAAAAACTGTTTTTT. It translates to CASSVAGQRNEKLFF. The genes are TRBV9 and TRBJ1-4, with D possibly matching TRBD1 (6 bases). This CDR3 has 15 residues. Trimming took off 0 bases at V and 5 bases at J, with 11 bases between the two ends. Germline-derived CDR1 and CDR2 are SGDLS and YYNGEE.

V is TRBV27 and J is TRBJ1-2; 8 positions match TRBD1. With 3 bases clipped from V and 4 bases from J, the junction kept 7 bases outside the gene matches. This CDR3 has 15 amino acids. The germline CDR1 and CDR2 sequences are MNHEY and SMNVEV (reference sequence). CDR3 loop: CASSLGRGRSYGYTF. DNA of the CDR3: TGTGCCAGCAGTTTGGGCAGGGGGCGAAGCTATGGCTACACCTTC.

This clone is medium-sized within its sample. The V and J genes are TRBV9 and TRBJ1-1; tentative D call: TRBD1 (6 bases). This CDR3 is built from 15 residues. V lost 4 bases, J lost 5 bases, and 18 bases lay in between. Germline CDR1 and CDR2: SGDLS and YYNGEE. CDR3 sequence (DNA): TGTGCCAGCAGCCCATCTGGGGGCGCGGGTACTGAAGCTTTCTTT. Translation gives CASSPSGGAGTEAFF.

The rearrangement uses TRBV18 and TRBJ1-4; TRBD1 aligns across 9 bases. Germline CDR1 is KGHSH and CDR2 is LQKENI. V gave up 6 bases and J gave up 7 bases; unmatched junction bases: 6. This CDR3 is 14 amino acids long. The CDR3 coding sequence is TGTGCCAGCTCCCGGACAGGGGAGCCTGAAAAACTGTTTTTT. Its protein is CASSRTGEPEKLFF.

This clone appeared a single time. This chain connects TRBV5-1 to TRBJ2-3, with 7 bases aligning to TRBD2. V lost 2 bases, J lost 0 bases, and 3 bases stayed unmatched. This CDR3 comprises 15 residues. CDR1 is SGHRS and CDR2 is YFSETQ in the germline V gene. In DNA form, the CDR3 reads TGCGCCAGCAGCTTTTTGCGGGGGAGCACAGATACGCAGTATTTT. Translated, it gives CASSFLRGSTDTQYF.

The genes are TRBV7-2 and TRBJ1-3, with D possibly matching TRBD1 (6 bases). The CDR3 is made up of 15 amino acids. Germline CDR1 reads SGHTA; CDR2 reads FQGNSA. The ends were cut back, 4 bases at V and 7 bases at J, with 17 bases in the middle. The CDR3: CASSSTVGARNTIYF. DNA of the CDR3: TGTGCCAGCAGCTCAACGGTGGGGGCGCGGAACACCATATATTTT.

The rearrangement links TRBV6-1 to TRBJ2-7, with 13 bases lining up with TRBD2. V was pared by 8 bases and J by 5 bases, with 6 bases of the junction left unmatched. Per germline, CDR1 MNHNS and CDR2 SASEGT. This CDR3 has 14 residues. CDR3 loop: CASGTSGRADEQYF. In DNA, the CDR3 is TGTGCCAGCGGAACTAGCGGGAGGGCCGACGAGCAGTACTTC.

V and J are TRBV19 and TRBJ1-2; TRBD1 aligns across 7 bases. The length of the CDR3 is 12 residues. J lost 7 bases, V lost 10 bases, and 9 bases had no gene match. Germline CDR1 reads LNHDA; CDR2 reads SQIVND (reference sequence). CDR3 coding DNA: TGTGCCACCTTACAGGGGTTGAGTGGCTACACCTTC. Encoded protein: CATLQGLSGYTF.

This clone was picked up one time. The chain carries TRBV7-2 and TRBJ2-7, with 9 bases identical to TRBD2. Trimming at V came to 5 bases and at J to 6 bases, leaving 11 bases not matched to a gene. The length of the CDR3 is 15 residues. From germline, CDR1 is SGHTA and CDR2 FQGNSA. CDR3 amino acids: CASSRAGTSLGEQYF. The DNA for the CDR3 is TGTGCCAGCAGCCGAGCCGGGACTAGCTTGGGCGAGCAGTACTTC.